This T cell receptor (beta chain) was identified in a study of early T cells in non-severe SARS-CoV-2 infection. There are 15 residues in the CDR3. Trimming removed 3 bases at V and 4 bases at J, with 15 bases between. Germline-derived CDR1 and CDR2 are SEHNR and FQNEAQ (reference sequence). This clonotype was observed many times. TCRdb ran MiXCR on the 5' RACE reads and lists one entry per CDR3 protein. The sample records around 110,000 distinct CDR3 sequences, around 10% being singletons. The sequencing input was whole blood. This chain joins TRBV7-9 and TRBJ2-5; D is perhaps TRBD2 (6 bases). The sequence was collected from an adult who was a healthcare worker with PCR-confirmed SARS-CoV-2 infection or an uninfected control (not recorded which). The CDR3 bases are TGTGCCAGCAGCTTCTCAGGCGGGGACGGAGAGACCCAGTACTTC. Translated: CASSFSGGDGETQYF. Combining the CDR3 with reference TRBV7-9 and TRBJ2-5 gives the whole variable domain DTGVSQNPRHKITKRGQNVTFRCDPISEHNRLYWYRQTLGQGPEFLTYFQNEAQLEKSRLLSDRFSAERPKGSFSTLEIQRTEQGDSAMYLCASSFSGGDGETQYFGPGTRLLVL.